This T cell receptor (beta chain) appears in the sequencing data of a study of blood T cells in healthy people across ages. Study as a whole: Template-switching capture recovered about one barcoded beta molecule per two T cells.

The second PCR ran about 6 to 12 cycles with a sample-barcoded 5' primer and J-beta primers. CDR3-containing paired-end reads numbered at least 3 million in each sample. In TCRdb, the 5' RACE reads were re-called with MiXCR into one record per CDR3 protein. The table includes about 830,000 distinct CDR3 sequences, roughly 60% detected once. The TCR sequence derives from a man younger than 45 in good health. The sequencing input was blood.

The CDR3 DNA follows: TGTGCCAGCAGTTTCGCGGTGGGGACTGAAGCTTTCTTT. This sequence encodes CASSFAVGTEAFF. The gene calls are TRBV28 and TRBJ1-1; D uncertain. Germline CDR1 is MDHEN and CDR2 is SYDVKM. CDR3 length: 13 residues. Between the trimmed V and J ends, which lost 3 bases and 5 bases, there was a span of 10 bases.